This TCR beta chain stems from a study of T cell repertoires in cytomegalovirus infection (dated by TCRdb to about 2019). The study in broad terms: Donor HLA type was relevant to the analysis, as public TCR beta signatures indicated carriage of CMV infection together with the matching HLA type.

Trimming removed 4 bases from V and 2 bases from J, leaving 14 bases between the germline ends. From a lookup of the germline V gene, CDR1 and CDR2 are SGHTA and FQGNSA. Including the terminal cysteine and phenylalanine, the CDR3 comprises 15 residues. CDR3 DNA is the only sequence kept; it has 45 bases, read in frame from the first base. This clonotype has ten or more counts. The clone's antigen remains unknown. Within one base of it there is no much larger clone, and no base qualities were kept. The sequencer listed for this sample is Illumina HiSeq 1500. In-frame beta chains were kept once TCRdb had trimmed the public reads at Q25 with fastp and called clones with MiXCR. Identical CDR3 protein sequences are pooled into one entry, listed with their most common genes and DNA. Recorded for this sample are under 95,000 distinct CDR3 sequences; 4% of them occurred a single time. 22% of the sample is taken by the ten largest.

What the research found in general, with its limitations: Carriers of CMV infection plus the relevant HLA type were discriminated by the cumulative frequency of public TCR beta family members in the study cohort and in an independent approximately 340-donor cohort. The ex vivo response was dominated by HLA-C-restricted CMV-specific TCR beta clonotypes, which also provided the single most frequent clonotype in two of eight donors.

The chain is encoded by TRBV7-2 joined to TRBJ1-1; perhaps TRBD1 is the D gene, with 5 bases matching. The sample comprised PBMCs. This sequence was found in a human donor in good health (CMV status not recorded). Some clones in this sample may be carry-over from other donors' samples. DNA sequence: TGTGCCAGCAGCTCCCTCGGGGGTGGCAACACTGAAGCTTTCTTT. Translation gives CASSSLGGGNTEAFF.